This T cell receptor (beta chain) was documented in a study of T cells after yellow fever vaccination. This clonotype was counted at least ten times. From the 5' RACE reads, TCRdb called clonotypes with MiXCR, one entry per CDR3 protein. The table shows about 340,000 distinct CDR3 sequences, with approximately 12% occurring only once. This CDR3 region has 16 residues. Deletions cut 4 bases from V and 1 base from J, with 17 bases between. Per the germline V gene, CDR1 is SGHRS and CDR2 is YFSETQ. The chain joins TRBV5-1 to TRBJ2-5; unclear D gene. The sequenced sample was CD4+ T cells sorted from PBMCs, obtained 15 days after the yellow fever booster vaccination. This TCR derives from a man aged 18 to 35 who received the YFV17D yellow fever vaccine. The CDR3 DNA sequence: TGCGCCAGCAGCCGGACCCAGTCCGGCGGCCAAGAGACCCAGTACTTC. It is translated as CASSRTQSGGQETQYF. Drawing the rest from reference TRBV5-1 and TRBJ2-5, the complete variable domain is KAGVTQTPRYLIKTRGQQVTLSCSPISGHRSVSWYQQTPGQGLQFLFEYFSETQRNKGNFPGRFSGRQFSNSRSEMNVSTLELGDSALYLCASSRTQSGGQETQYFGPGTRLLVL.